This T cell receptor beta chain was retrieved from a study of cytomegalovirus exposure and HLA in healthy donors. Study observations and caveats: The classifier was said to identify cytomegalovirus status with high specificity and sensitivity. The records held CMV serostatus as the only immune exposure information.

A multiplex PCR was run with 60 Vbeta primers and 13 Jbeta primers. As originally analysed: Later analysis identified tens of millions of unique TCR beta chains, roughly 11 million shared. Libraries were prepared by immunoSEQ multiplex PCR; TCRdb keeps only in-frame clonotypes and omits some of them. V and J calls and clone size are copied from that table; D and trimming were computed from the DNA. The table shows 100,000 to 150,000 clones, with about 72% occurring only once. Comment on this clone: Antigen specificity is unknown.

When sampled, the donors appeared nominally healthy, though they likely had unrecorded immune exposures. Germline values: CDR1 SQVTM, CDR2 ANQGSEA. This CDR3 is built from 14 residues. Trimming stripped 7 bases from V and 0 bases from J, with 16 bases between. The receptor's source is a female donor in good health and CMV-seronegative. The chain carries TRBV29-1 and TRBJ2-7, with D possibly being TRBD1 (5 bases). Sequencing input: PBMCs. CDR3 bases: TGCAGCGGCGCCCGTGGGGCGGACTCCTACGAGCAGTACTTC. It specifies CSGARGADSYEQYF.